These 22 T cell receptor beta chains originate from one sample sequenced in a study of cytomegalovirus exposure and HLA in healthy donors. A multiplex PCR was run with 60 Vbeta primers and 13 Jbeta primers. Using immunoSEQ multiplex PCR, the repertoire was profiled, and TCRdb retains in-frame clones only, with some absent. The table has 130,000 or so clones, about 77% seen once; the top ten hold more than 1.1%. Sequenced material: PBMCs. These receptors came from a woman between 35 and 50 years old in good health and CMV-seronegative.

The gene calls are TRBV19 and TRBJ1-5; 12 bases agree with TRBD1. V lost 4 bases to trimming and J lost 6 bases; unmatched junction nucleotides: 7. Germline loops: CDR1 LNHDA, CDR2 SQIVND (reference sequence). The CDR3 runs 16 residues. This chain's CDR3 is CASSSGTGGFSQPQHF. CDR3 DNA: TGTGCCAGTAGTAGCGGGACAGGGGGCTTCAGTCAGCCCCAGCATTTT.

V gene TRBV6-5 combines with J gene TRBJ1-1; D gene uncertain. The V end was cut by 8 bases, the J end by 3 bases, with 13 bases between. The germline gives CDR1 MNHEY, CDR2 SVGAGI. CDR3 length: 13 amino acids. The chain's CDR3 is CASARTGYTEAFF. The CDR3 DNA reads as TGTGCCAGCGCACGAACGGGTTACACTGAAGCTTTCTTT.

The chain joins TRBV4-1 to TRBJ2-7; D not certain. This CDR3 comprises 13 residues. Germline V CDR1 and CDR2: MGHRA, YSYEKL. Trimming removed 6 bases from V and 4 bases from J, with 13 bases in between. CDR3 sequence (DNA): TGCGCCAGCAGTTTAGGAGAATCGTACGAGCAGTACTTC. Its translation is CASSLGESYEQYF.

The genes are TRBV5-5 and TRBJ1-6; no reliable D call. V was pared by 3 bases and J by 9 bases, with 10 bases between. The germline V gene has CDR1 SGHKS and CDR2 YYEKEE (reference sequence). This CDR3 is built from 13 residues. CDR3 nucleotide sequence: TGTGCCAGCAGCTCCCAAGAGGGTTCACCCCTCCACTTT. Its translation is CASSSQEGSPLHF.

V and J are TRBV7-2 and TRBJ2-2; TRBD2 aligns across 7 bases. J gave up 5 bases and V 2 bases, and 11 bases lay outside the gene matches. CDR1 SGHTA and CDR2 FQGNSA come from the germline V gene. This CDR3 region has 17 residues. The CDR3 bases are TGTGCCAGCAGCTTATTTGGGACGGGGGGAGGTACCGGGGAGCTGTTTTTT. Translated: CASSLFGTGGGTGELFF.

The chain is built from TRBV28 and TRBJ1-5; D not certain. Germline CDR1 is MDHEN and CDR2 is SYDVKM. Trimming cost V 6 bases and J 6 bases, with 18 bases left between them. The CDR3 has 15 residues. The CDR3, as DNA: TGTGCCAGCAGCCCACGGCCAGGCCAAGGTCAGCCCCAGCATTTT. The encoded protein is CASSPRPGQGQPQHF.

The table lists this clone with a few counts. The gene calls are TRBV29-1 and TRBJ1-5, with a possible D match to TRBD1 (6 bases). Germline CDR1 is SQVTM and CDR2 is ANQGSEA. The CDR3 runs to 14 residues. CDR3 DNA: TGCAGGGAACAACAGGGTGGAGACAATCAGCCCCAGCATTTT. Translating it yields CREQQGGDNQPQHF.

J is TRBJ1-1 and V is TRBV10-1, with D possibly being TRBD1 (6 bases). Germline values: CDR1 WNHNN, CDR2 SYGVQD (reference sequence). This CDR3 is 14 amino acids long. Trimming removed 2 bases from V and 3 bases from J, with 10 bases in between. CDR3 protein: CASSEARGYTEAFF. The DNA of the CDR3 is TGCGCCAGCAGTGAGGCCAGGGGCTACACTGAAGCTTTCTTT.

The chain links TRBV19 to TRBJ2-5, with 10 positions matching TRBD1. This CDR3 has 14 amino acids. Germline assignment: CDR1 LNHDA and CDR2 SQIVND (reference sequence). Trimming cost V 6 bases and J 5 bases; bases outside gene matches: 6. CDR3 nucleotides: TGTGCCAGTAGGTTGACAGGGGGCCGTGAGACCCAGTACTTC. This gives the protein CASRLTGGRETQYF.

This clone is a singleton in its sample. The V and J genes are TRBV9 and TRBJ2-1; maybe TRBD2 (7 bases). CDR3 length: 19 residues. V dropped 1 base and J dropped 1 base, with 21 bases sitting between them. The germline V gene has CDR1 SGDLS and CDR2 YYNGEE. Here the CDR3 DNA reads TGTGCCAGCAGCGTACCAGGAAAGGCACGGGGGGCGTCCTACAATGAGCAGTTCTTC. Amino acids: CASSVPGKARGASYNEQFF.

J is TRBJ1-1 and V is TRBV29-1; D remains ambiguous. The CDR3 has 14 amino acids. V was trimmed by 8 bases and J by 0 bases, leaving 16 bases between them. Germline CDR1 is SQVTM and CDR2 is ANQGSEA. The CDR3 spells CSLSEGAVNTEAFF. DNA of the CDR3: TGCAGCCTCTCGGAGGGTGCGGTGAACACTGAAGCTTTCTTT.

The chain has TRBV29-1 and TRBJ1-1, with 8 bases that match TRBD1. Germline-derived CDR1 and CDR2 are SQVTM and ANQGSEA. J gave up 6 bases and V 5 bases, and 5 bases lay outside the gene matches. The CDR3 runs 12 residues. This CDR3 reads CSVLTGEAEAFF. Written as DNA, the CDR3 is TGCAGCGTTTTGACAGGGGAGGCTGAAGCTTTCTTT.

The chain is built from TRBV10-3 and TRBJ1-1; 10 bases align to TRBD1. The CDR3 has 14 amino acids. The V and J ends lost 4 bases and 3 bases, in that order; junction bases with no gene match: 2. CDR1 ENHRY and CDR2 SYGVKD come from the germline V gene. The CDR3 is CAISGTGGDTEAFF. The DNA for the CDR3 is TGTGCCATCAGTGGGACAGGGGGGGACACTGAAGCTTTCTTT.

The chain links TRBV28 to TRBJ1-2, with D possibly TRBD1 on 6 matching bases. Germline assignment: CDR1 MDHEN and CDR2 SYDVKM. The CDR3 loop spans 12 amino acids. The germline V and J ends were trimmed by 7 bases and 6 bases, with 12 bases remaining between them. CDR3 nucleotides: TGTGCCAGCACCTCAGGGGTGCATGGCTACACCTTC. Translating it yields CASTSGVHGYTF.

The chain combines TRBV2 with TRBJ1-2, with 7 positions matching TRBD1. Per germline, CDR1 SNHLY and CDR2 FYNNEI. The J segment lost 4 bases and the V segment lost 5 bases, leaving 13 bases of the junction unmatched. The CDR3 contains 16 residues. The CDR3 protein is CASSLPTGRWGYGYTF. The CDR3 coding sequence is TGTGCCAGCAGTCTTCCGACAGGGAGATGGGGCTATGGCTACACCTTC. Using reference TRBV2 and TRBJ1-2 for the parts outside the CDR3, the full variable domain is EPEVTQTPSHQVTQMGQEVILRCVPISNHLYFYWYRQILGQKVEFLVSFYNNEISEKSEIFDDQFSVERPDGSNFTLKIRSTKLEDSAMYFCASSLPTGRWGYGYTFGSGTRLTVV.

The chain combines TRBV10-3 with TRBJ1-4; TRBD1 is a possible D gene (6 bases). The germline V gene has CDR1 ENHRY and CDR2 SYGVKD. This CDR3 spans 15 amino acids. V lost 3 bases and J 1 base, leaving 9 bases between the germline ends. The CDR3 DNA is TGTGCCATCAGTGACCGGGACATAACTAATGAAAAACTGTTTTTT. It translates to CAISDRDITNEKLFF.

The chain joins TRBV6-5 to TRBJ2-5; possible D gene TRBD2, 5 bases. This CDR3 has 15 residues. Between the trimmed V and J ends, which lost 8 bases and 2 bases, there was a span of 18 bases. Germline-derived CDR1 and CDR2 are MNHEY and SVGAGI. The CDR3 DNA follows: TGTGCCAGCGCGATCGGGGTAACCCCTCAAGAGACCCAGTACTTC. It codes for CASAIGVTPQETQYF.

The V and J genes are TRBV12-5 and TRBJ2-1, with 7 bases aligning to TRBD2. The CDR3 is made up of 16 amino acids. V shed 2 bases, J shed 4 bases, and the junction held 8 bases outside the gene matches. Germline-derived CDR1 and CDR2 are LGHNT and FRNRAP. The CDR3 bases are TGTGCTAGTGGTTTGCCCCGACTAGCCCCTTACAATGAGCAGTTCTTC. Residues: CASGLPRLAPYNEQFF.

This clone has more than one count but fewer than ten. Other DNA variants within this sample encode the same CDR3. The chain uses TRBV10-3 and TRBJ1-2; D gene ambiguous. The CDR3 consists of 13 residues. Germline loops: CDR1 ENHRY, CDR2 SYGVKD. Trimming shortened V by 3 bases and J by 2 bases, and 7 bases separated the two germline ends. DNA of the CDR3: TGTGCCATCAGTGAAGAACAGAACTATGGCTACACCTTC. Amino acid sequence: CAISEEQNYGYTF.

The CDR3 nucleotides are TGTGCCAGCAGTCGACAGGGGAGCTATGGCTACACCTTC. It yields the protein CASSRQGSYGYTF. V gene TRBV28 combines with J gene TRBJ1-2, with 8 bases identical to TRBD1. The CDR3 loop spans 13 amino acids. V shed 5 bases and J 4 bases; nucleotides not matched to a gene: 3. Germline V lookup: CDR1 MDHEN, CDR2 SYDVKM.

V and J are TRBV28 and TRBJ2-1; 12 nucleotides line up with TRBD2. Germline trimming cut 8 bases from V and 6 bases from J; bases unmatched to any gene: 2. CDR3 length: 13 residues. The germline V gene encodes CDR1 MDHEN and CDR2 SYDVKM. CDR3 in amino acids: CASSSGGANEQFF. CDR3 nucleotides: TGTGCCAGCTCTAGCGGGGGGGCCAATGAGCAGTTCTTC.

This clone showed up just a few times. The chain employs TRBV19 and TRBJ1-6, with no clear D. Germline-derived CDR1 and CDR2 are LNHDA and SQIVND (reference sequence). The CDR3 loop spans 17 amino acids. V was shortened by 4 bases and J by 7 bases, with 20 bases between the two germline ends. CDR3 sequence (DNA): TGTGCCAGTAGTACACTGGTGGGTGCGGTAAAGAATTCACCCCTCCACTTT. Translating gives CASSTLVGAVKNSPLHF.